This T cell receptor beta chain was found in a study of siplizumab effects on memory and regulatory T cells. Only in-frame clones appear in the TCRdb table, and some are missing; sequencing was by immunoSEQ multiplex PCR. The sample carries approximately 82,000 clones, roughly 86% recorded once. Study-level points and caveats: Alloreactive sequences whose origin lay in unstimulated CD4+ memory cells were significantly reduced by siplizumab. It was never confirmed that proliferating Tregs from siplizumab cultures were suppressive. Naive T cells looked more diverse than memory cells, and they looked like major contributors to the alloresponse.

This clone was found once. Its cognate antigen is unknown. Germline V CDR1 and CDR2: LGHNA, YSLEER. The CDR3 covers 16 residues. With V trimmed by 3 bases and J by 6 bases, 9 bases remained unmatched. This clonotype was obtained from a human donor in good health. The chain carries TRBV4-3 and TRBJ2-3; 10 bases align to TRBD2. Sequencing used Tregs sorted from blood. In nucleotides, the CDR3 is TGCGCCAGCAGCCACTTAGCGGGGGGCGATTTGGATACGCAGTATTTT. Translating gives CASSHLAGGDLDTQYF.